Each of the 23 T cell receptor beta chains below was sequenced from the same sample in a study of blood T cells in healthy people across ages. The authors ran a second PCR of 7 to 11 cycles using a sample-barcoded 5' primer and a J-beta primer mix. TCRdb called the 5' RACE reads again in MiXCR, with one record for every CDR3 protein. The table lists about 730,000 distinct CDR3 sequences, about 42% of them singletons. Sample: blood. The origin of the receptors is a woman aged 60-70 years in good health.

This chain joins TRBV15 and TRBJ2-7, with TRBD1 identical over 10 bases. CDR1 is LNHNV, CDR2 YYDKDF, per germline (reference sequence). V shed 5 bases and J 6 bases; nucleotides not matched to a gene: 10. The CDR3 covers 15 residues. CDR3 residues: CATSSPGTGDSEQYF. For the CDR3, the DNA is TGTGCCACCAGCTCCCCTGGGACAGGGGATTCCGAGCAGTACTTC.

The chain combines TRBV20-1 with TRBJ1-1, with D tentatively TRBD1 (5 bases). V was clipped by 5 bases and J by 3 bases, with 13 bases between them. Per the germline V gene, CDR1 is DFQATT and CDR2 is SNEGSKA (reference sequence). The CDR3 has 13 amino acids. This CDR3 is CSAPSRGDTEAFF. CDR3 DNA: TGCAGTGCTCCGTCACGGGGGGACACTGAAGCTTTCTTT.

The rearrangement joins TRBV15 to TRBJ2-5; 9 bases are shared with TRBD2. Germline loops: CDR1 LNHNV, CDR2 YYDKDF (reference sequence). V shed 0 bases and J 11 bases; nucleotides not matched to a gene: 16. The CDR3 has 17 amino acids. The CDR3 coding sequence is TGTGCCACCAGCAGAGATCTGGGGCTAGCGGGAAACAATGAGCAGTACTTC. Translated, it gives CATSRDLGLAGNNEQYF.

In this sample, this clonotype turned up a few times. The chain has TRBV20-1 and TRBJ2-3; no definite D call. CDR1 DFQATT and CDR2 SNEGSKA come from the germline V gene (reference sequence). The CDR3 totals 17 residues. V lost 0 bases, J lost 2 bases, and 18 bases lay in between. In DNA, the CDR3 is TGCAGTGCTAGAGATAGGGCGAGACAATCGTACACAGATACGCAGTATTTT. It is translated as CSARDRARQSYTDTQYF.

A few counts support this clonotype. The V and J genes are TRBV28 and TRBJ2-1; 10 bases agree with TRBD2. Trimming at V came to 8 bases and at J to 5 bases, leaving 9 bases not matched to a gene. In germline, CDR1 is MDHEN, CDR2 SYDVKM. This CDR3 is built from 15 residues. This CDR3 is CASRDLAGDDNEQFF. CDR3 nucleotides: TGTGCCAGCCGAGACCTAGCGGGAGATGACAATGAGCAGTTCTTC.

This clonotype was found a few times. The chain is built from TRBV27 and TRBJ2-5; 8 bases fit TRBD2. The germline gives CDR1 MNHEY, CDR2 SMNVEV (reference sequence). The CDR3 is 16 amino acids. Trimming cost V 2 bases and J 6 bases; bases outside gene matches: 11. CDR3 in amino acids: CASSLASGGGWKTQYF. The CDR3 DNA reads TGTGCCAGCAGTTTAGCTTCGGGGGGGGGCTGGAAGACCCAGTACTTC.

The CDR3, as DNA: TGTGCCAGCGGCTGGTCACTAGCGGAAGGGGAGACCCAGTACTTC. Its translation is CASGWSLAEGETQYF. This rearrangement joins TRBV7-2 to TRBJ2-5; 8 bases map to TRBD2. The germline gives CDR1 SGHTA, CDR2 FQGNSA. The CDR3 covers 15 residues. J gave up 5 bases and V 8 bases, and 13 bases lay outside the gene matches. Complete variable domain (other parts from reference TRBV7-2 and TRBJ2-5): GAGVSQSPSNKVTEKGKDVELRCDPISGHTALYWYRQSLGQGLEFLIYFQGNSAPDKSGLPSDRFSAERTGGSVSTLTIQRTQQEDSAVYLCASGWSLAEGETQYFGPGTRLLVL.

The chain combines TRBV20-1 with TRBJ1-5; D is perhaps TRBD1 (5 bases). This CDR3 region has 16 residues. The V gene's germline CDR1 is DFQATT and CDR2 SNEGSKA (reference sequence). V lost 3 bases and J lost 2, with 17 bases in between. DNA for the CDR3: TGCAGTGCTAGGGATGGGGGACCAAGGGGCAATCAGCCCCAGCATTTT. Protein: CSARDGGPRGNQPQHF.

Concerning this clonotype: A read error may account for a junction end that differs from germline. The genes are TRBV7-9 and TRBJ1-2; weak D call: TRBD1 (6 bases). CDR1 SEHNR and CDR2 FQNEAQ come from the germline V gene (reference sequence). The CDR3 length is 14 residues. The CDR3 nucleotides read TGTGCCAACAGCTTTGGCGGGGGCAGCTATGGCTACACCTTC. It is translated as CANSFGGGSYGYTF.

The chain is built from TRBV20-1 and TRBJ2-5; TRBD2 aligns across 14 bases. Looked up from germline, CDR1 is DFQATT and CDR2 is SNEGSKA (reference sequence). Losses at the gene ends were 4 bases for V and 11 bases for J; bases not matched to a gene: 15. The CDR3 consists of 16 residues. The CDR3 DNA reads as TGCAGTGCTATCGGGACTAGCGGGAGTAAGCGGTACGGGCAGTACTTC. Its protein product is CSAIGTSGSKRYGQYF.

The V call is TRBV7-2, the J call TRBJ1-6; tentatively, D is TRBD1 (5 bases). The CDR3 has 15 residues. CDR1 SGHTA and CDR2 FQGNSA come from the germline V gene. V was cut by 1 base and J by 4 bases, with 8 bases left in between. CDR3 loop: CASSLGPGYNSPLHF. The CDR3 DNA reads TGTGCCAGCAGCTTAGGGCCAGGGTATAATTCACCCCTCCACTTT.

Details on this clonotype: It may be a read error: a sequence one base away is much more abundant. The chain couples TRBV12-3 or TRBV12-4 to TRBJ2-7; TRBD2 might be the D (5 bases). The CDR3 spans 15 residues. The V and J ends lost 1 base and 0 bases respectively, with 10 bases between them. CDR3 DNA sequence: TGTGCCAGCAGTTTAGGAGGGCCTTACTCCTACGAGCAGTACTTC. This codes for CASSLGGPYSYEQYF.

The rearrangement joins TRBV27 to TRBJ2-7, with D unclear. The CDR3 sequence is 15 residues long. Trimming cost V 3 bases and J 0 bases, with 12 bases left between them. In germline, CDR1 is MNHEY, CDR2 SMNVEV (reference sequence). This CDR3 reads CASSFRTDSSYEQYF. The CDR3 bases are TGTGCCAGCAGTTTCCGGACGGATAGCTCCTACGAGCAGTACTTC.

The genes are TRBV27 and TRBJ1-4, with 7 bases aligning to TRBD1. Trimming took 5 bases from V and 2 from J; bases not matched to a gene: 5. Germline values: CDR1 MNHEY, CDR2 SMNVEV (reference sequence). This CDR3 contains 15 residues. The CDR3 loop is CASSRDRETNEKLFF. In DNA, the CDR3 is TGTGCCAGCAGTCGAGACAGGGAGACTAATGAAAAACTGTTTTTT.

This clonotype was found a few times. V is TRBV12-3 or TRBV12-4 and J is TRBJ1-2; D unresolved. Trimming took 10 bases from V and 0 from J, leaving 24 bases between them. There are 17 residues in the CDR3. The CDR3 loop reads CAIYWARGDFANYGYTF. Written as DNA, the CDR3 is TGTGCCATTTATTGGGCACGGGGAGACTTCGCTAACTATGGCTACACCTTC.

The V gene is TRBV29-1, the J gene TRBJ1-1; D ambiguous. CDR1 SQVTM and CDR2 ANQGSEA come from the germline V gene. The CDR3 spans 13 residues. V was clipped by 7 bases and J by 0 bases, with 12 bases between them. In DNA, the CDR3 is TGCAGCGCCCTCGGTACGATGAACACTGAAGCTTTCTTT. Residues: CSALGTMNTEAFF.

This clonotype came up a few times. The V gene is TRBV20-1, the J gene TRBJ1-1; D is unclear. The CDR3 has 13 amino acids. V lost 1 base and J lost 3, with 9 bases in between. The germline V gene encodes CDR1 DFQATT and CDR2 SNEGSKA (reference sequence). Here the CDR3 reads CSARVEQDTEAFF. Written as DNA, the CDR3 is TGCAGTGCTAGAGTCGAGCAGGACACTGAAGCTTTCTTT.

CDR3 DNA: TGTGCCAGCAGCTTAGGCGGGGGGGCTTTACAGTTCTTC. It encodes CASSLGGGALQFF. The chain links TRBV11-1 to TRBJ2-1; 9 positions match TRBD2. The CDR3 is 13 residues long. Unmatched junction bases numbered 5, after V lost 1 base and J lost 13 bases. Germline lookup yields CDR1 SGHAT and CDR2 FQDESV (reference sequence).

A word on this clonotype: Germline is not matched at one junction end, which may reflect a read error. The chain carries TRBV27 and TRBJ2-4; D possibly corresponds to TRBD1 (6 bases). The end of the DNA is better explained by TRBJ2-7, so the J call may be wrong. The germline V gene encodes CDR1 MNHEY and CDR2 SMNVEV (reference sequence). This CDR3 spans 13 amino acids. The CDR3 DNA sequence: TGTGCCGGCAGTATCCAGGGGTCCGACGAGCAGTACTTC. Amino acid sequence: CAGSIQGSDEQYF.

The CDR3 spells CATSGRLGGTYNEQFF. The CDR3 DNA is TGTGCCACCAGTGGACGATTGGGGGGGACCTACAATGAGCAGTTCTTC. V and J are TRBV24-1 and TRBJ2-1; 7 bases line up with TRBD2. The germline CDR1 and CDR2 sequences are KGHDR and SFDVKD. CDR3 length equals 16 residues. V gave up 5 bases and J gave up 2 bases; unmatched junction bases: 8.

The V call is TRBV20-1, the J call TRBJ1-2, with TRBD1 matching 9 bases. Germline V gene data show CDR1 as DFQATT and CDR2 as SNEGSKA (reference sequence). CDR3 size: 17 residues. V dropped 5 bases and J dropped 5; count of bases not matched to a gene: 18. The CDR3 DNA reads TGCAGTGCTCGAACCTTCGACGGACAGGGGTCCAAATATGGCTACACCTTC. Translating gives CSARTFDGQGSKYGYTF.

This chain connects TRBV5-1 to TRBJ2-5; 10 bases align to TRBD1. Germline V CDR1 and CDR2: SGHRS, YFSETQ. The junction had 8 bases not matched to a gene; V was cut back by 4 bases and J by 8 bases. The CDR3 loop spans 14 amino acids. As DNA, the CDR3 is TGCGCCAGCAGCGTGGGACAGGGGTTTGTTACCCAGTACTTC. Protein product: CASSVGQGFVTQYF.

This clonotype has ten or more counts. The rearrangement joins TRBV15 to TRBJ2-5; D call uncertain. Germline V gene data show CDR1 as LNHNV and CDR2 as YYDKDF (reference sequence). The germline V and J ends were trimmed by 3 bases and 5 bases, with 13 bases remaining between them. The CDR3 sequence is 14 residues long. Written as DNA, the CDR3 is TGTGCCACCAGCAGTGACCTCCCTGGGGAGACCCAGTACTTC. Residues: CATSSDLPGETQYF.